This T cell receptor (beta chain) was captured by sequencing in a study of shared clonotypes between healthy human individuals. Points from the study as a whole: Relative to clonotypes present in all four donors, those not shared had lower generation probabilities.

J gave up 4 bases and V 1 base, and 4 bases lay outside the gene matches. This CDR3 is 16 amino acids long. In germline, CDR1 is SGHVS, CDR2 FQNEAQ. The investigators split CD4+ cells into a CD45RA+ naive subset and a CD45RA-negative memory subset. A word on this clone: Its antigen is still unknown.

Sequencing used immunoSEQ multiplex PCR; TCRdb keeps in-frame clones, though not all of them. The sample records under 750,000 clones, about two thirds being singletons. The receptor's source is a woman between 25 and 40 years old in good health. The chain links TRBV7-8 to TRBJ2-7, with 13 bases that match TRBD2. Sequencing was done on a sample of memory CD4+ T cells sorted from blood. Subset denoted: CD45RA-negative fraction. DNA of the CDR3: TGTGCCAGCAGCTTAGGCGGACTAGCGGGAGAATACGAGCAGTACTTC. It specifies CASSLGGLAGEYEQYF.